This TCR beta chain was recovered during a study of T-cell memory formation after mild COVID-19. This clonotype has a count of ten or more. TCRdb processed the 5' RACE reads anew with MiXCR; each CDR3 protein has one entry. Of a few hundred thousand distinct CDR3 sequences listed, roughly a fifth are singletons. With 4 bases clipped from V and 2 bases from J, the junction kept 6 bases outside the gene matches. This CDR3 is 15 amino acids long. The gene calls are TRBV12-3 or TRBV12-4 and TRBJ2-3; TRBD1 matches at 7 bases. The clonotype comes from a man aged 18 to 30 who had mild COVID-19 (a few samples of this study predate the infection). Cell type and time point are not known. Material for sequencing was PBMCs or a T cell subset sorted from them (not recorded which). CDR3 loop: CASSWGQRLTDTQYF. DNA of the CDR3: TGTGCCAGCAGTTGGGGACAGCGCCTCACAGATACGCAGTATTTT.